The 10 T cell receptor beta chains given below trace back to one sample, sequenced in a study of preoperative IRX-2 immunotherapy in early breast cancer (dated by TCRdb to the late 2010s). The meaning of the sample's treatment or condition label: preoperative locoregional IRX-2 cytokine immunotherapy. Library preparation employed the immunoSEQ multiplex PCR assay. This is the immuneACCESS table as TCRdb keeps it, with only in-frame sequences that have V and J called. A part of the clones is gone; compared with another copy, unresolved V genes explain less than half, and the rest is unexplained. In this sample the table shows tens of thousands of clones, nearly 95% of which occur a single time. The ten most abundant clones make up nearly 6.5% of the sample. This specimen was taken from a patient treated with IRX-2 immunotherapy. These receptors were obtained from a human donor with breast cancer.

This rearrangement joins TRBV7-3 to TRBJ2-1; D is undetermined. The CDR3 consists of 12 residues. Trimming stripped 1 base from V and 5 bases from J, with 3 bases between. Germline CDR1 SGHTA, CDR2 FQGTGA. CDR3 sequence (DNA): TGTGCCAGCAGCTTAAGGGACAATGAGCAGTTCTTC. This gives the protein CASSLRDNEQFF.

V and J are TRBV9 and TRBJ2-7, with 11 bases aligning to TRBD2. In germline, CDR1 is SGDLS, CDR2 YYNGEE. V shed 4 bases and J 2 bases; nucleotides not matched to a gene: 8. This CDR3 is 16 amino acids long. CDR3 region: CASSPSLAGGAYEQYF. As DNA, the CDR3 is TGTGCCAGCAGCCCCTCATTAGCGGGAGGGGCCTACGAGCAGTACTTC.

This chain links TRBV18 with TRBJ1-1, with 7 nucleotides matching TRBD1. Trimming cost V 6 bases and J 7 bases; bases outside gene matches: 11. The CDR3 loop spans 14 amino acids. From germline, CDR1 is KGHSH and CDR2 LQKENI. CDR3 in DNA: TGTGCCAGCTCCCTCGACAGGGTGTGGAGTGAAGCTTTCTTT. This translates into CASSLDRVWSEAFF.

The J gene is TRBJ2-7, the V gene TRBV5-1; TRBD1 or TRBD2 may be the D gene (5 bases each). The V gene lost 3 bases and the J gene lost 3 bases, with 16 bases spanning the gap. Germline CDR1 and CDR2: SGHRS and YFSETQ. CDR3 length equals 15 residues. The CDR3 region has the DNA TGCGCCAGCAGCTGGGGGTGGAACGGGATCTACGAGCAGTACTTC. This codes for CASSWGWNGIYEQYF.

The V and J genes are TRBV7-2 and TRBJ2-3, with 7 bases matching TRBD2. The CDR3 has 14 amino acids. Germline V gene sequence: CDR1 SGHTA, CDR2 FQGNSA. Trimming at V came to 3 bases and at J to 4 bases, leaving 4 bases not matched to a gene. The CDR3 reads CASSFAGAADTQYF. CDR3 DNA: TGTGCCAGCAGCTTTGCGGGAGCCGCAGATACGCAGTATTTT. Drawing the rest from reference TRBV7-2 and TRBJ2-3, the complete variable domain is GAGVSQSPSNKVTEKGKDVELRCDPISGHTALYWYRQSLGQGLEFLIYFQGNSAPDKSGLPSDRFSAERTGGSVSTLTIQRTQQEDSAVYLCASSFAGAADTQYFGPGTRLTVL.

This chain joins TRBV11-2 and TRBJ2-7; 7 nucleotides align to TRBD1. The CDR3 totals 15 residues. V was clipped by 1 base and J by 2 bases; unmatched bases: 5. Germline CDR1 is SGHAT and CDR2 is FQNNGV. The CDR3 DNA follows: TGTGCCAGCAGCTTAGCCGGGACAGCTACCTACGAGCAGTACTTC. As protein: CASSLAGTATYEQYF.

The V call is TRBV18, the J call TRBJ1-5; 10 bases match TRBD1. CDR3 length: 18 amino acids. CDR1 is KGHSH, CDR2 LQKENI, per germline. With 8 bases clipped from V and 2 bases from J, the junction kept 15 bases outside the gene matches. The CDR3 here is CASLERDRGIGGNQPQHF. The CDR3, as DNA: TGTGCCAGCCTAGAACGGGACAGGGGAATAGGCGGCAATCAGCCCCAGCATTTT.

The chain recombines TRBV19 with TRBJ2-2, with TRBD2 identical over 12 bases. The V gene end was trimmed by 9 bases and the J gene end by 5 bases; junction bases not matched to a gene: 10. The CDR3 loop spans 16 amino acids. Germline CDR1 LNHDA, CDR2 SQIVND (reference sequence). In nucleotides, the CDR3 is TGTGCCAGCAACGGACTAGCGGGACTCCCGACCGGGGAGCTGTTTTTT. As protein: CASNGLAGLPTGELFF.

Here the CDR3 DNA reads TGCGCCAGCAGCCGGACAGGGGGCTTGGTGAATGAGCAGTTCTTC. Residues: CASSRTGGLVNEQFF. V gene TRBV4-3 combines with J gene TRBJ2-1, with TRBD1 identical over 11 bases. CDR3 length: 15 amino acids. Per germline, CDR1 LGHNA and CDR2 YSLEER. V was pared by 4 bases and J by 7 bases, with 6 bases of the junction left unmatched.

The chain carries TRBV5-1 and TRBJ2-2; D may be TRBD2 (5 bases). V lost 0 bases, J lost 1 base, and 10 bases lay in between. Germline loops: CDR1 SGHRS, CDR2 YFSETQ. CDR3 length equals 16 residues. The CDR3 DNA reads TGCGCCAGCAGCTTGGGTGCGGACTTGAACACCGGGGAGCTGTTTTTT. This encodes CASSLGADLNTGELFF.